Listed here are 28 T cell receptor beta chains from one sample, sequenced in a study of PD-1 blockade in classical Hodgkin lymphoma. Sequencing was performed with immunoSEQ multiplex PCR; in TCRdb, only in-frame clones are kept and a portion is missing. The table has more than 45,000 clones, over 60% seen once. Every patient experienced relapse after autologous stem cell transplantation, and brentuximab vedotin exposure varied. The sequencing used peripheral blood mononuclear cells (PBMCs), collected before the second cycle of nivolumab. These receptors were taken from a human donor with classical Hodgkin lymphoma.

The chain employs TRBV6-1 and TRBJ1-2; D is unresolved. V lost 0 bases, J lost 4 bases, and 12 bases lay in between. This CDR3 comprises 15 residues. CDR1 is MNHNS, CDR2 SASEGT, per germline. The CDR3 protein is CASSEAGTASYGYTF. The CDR3, as DNA: TGTGCCAGCAGTGAAGCGGGAACAGCCTCCTATGGCTACACCTTC.

V gene TRBV27 combines with J gene TRBJ1-5; a weak D match, TRBD1 (5 bases). Germline CDR1 is MNHEY and CDR2 is SMNVEV (reference sequence). The CDR3 runs 16 residues. Trimming removed 5 bases at V and 0 bases at J, with 14 bases between. CDR3 nucleotides: TGTGCCAGCAGTCCCCGAGACAGTTATAGCAATCAGCCCCAGCATTTT. The encoded protein is CASSPRDSYSNQPQHF.

This clone was found once. The chain couples TRBV10-1 to TRBJ2-1, with 7 bases that match TRBD1. The germline gives CDR1 WNHNN, CDR2 SYGVQD (reference sequence). This CDR3 spans 14 amino acids. V lost 5 bases, J lost 7 bases, and 8 bases stayed unmatched. CDR3 sequence: CASSPLGRGNEQFF. Written as DNA, the CDR3 is TGCGCCAGCAGTCCCCTGGGCAGGGGGAATGAGCAGTTCTTC.

The chain carries TRBV30 and TRBJ1-5; no reliable D call. The germline V gene has CDR1 GTSNPN and CDR2 SVGIG (reference sequence). V gave up 2 bases and J gave up 2 bases, with 16 bases separating them. The CDR3 consists of 16 residues. CDR3 sequence reads: CAWSLDWAGGNQPQHF. Here the CDR3 DNA reads TGTGCCTGGAGTCTAGATTGGGCCGGGGGCAATCAGCCCCAGCATTTT. Based on the CDR3 plus reference TRBV30 and TRBJ1-5, the full variable domain is SQTIHQWPATLVQPVGSPLSLECTVEGTSNPNLYWYRQAAGRGLQLLFYSVGIGQISSEVPQNLSASRPQDRQFILSSKKLLLSDSGFYLCAWSLDWAGGNQPQHFGDGTRLSIL.

Worth noting for this clone: Additional DNA sequences in this sample encode the identical CDR3. This chain connects TRBV7-9 to TRBJ1-5, with a weak D call TRBD1 (6 bases). Trimming pared 5 bases from V and 1 base from J, leaving 12 bases between. The germline V gene has CDR1 SEHNR and CDR2 FQNEAQ (reference sequence). The CDR3 spans 15 residues. The CDR3 sequence is CASSPTGASNQPQHF. The CDR3, as DNA: TGTGCCAGCAGCCCCACGGGGGCGAGCAATCAGCCCCAGCATTTT. Drawing the rest from reference TRBV7-9 and TRBJ1-5, the complete variable domain is DTGVSQNPRHKITKRGQNVTFRCDPISEHNRLYWYRQTLGQGPEFLTYFQNEAQLEKSRLLSDRFSAERPKGSFSTLEIQRTEQGDSAMYLCASSPTGASNQPQHFGDGTRLSIL.

This clone appeared a single time. Additional DNA sequences in this sample encode the identical CDR3. This chain uses TRBV7-9 with TRBJ1-1; D might be TRBD1 (6 bases). The V gene lost 1 base and the J gene lost 0 bases, with 9 bases spanning the gap. Per germline, CDR1 SEHNR and CDR2 FQNEAQ (reference sequence). The CDR3 runs to 15 residues. The CDR3 nucleotides are TGTGCCAGCAGCTTAGTTGGGGGCTTGAACACTGAAGCTTTCTTT. Amino acids: CASSLVGGLNTEAFF.

The chain joins TRBV25-1 to TRBJ2-3; tentatively, D is TRBD1 or TRBD2 (6 bases each). The germline CDR1 and CDR2 sequences are MGHDK and SYGVNS. There are 16 residues in the CDR3. Trimming took off 6 bases at V and 0 bases at J, with 16 bases between the two ends. The DNA of the CDR3 is TGTGCCAGCAGCCTCCGCCCGGGGGCAAGCACAGATACGCAGTATTTT. Translation gives CASSLRPGASTDTQYF.

This chain joins TRBV19 and TRBJ2-1, with TRBD2 as a possible D gene (6 bases). With 8 bases removed from V and 2 bases from J, the gap between germline ends came to 22 bases. Germline values: CDR1 LNHDA, CDR2 SQIVND (reference sequence). The CDR3 is 17 amino acids. CDR3 region: CASSQRGSGFTYNEQFF. The CDR3, as DNA: TGTGCCAGTTCCCAGAGGGGAAGCGGGTTTACCTACAATGAGCAGTTCTTC.

The sample holds a few counts of this clone. The chain uses TRBV27 and TRBJ1-1; D is unresolved. CDR1 is MNHEY and CDR2 is SMNVEV in the germline V gene (reference sequence). The CDR3 is made up of 15 amino acids. V lost 6 bases, J lost 4 bases, and 18 bases lay in between. For the CDR3, the DNA is TGTGCCAGCAGAGCCTCGGAGGTGGGTGGCACTGAAGCTTTCTTT. Its translation is CASRASEVGGTEAFF.

V gene TRBV5-1 combines with J gene TRBJ2-1, with 7 bases that match TRBD1. V lost 2 bases, J lost 4 bases, and 9 bases stayed unmatched. Germline V gene sequence: CDR1 SGHRS, CDR2 YFSETQ. The CDR3 runs 16 residues. The CDR3 is CASSLRPGQPYNEQFF. The CDR3, as DNA: TGCGCCAGCAGCTTACGCCCGGGACAGCCGTACAATGAGCAGTTCTTC.

The CDR3, as DNA: TGTGCCAGCAGCCGTTCAGCGGGAGTCCCCCCCTACGAGCAGTACTTC. Protein: CASSRSAGVPPYEQYF. The chain recombines TRBV7-9 with TRBJ2-7, with TRBD2 identical over 8 bases. CDR1 is SEHNR, CDR2 FQNEAQ, per germline (reference sequence). The CDR3 sequence is 16 residues long. With 5 bases clipped from V and 2 bases from J, the junction kept 11 bases outside the gene matches.

This clone showed up just once. The chain is built from TRBV6-1 and TRBJ2-5; tentative D call: TRBD1 (6 bases). CDR3 length equals 15 residues. Trimming shortened V by 2 bases and J by 1 base, and 11 bases separated the two germline ends. Germline CDR1 is MNHNS and CDR2 is SASEGT. The DNA of the CDR3 is TGTGCCAGCAGTGAAACCTGGACAGCCCAAGAGACCCAGTACTTC. It yields the protein CASSETWTAQETQYF.

V usage is TRBV27 and J usage is TRBJ1-3; a possible D gene is TRBD1 (5 bases). The CDR3 runs to 15 residues. Germline V gene sequence: CDR1 MNHEY, CDR2 SMNVEV (reference sequence). The germline V and J ends were trimmed by 7 bases and 4 bases, with 17 bases remaining between them. The CDR3 loop is CASKRQSVGGNTIYF. DNA of the CDR3: TGTGCCAGCAAACGACAGAGCGTAGGCGGAAACACCATATATTTT.

Worth noting for this clone: Other DNA sequences from this sample encode an identical CDR3 as well. The chain employs TRBV29-1 and TRBJ1-1; D possibly corresponds to TRBD1 (6 bases). Deletions cut 6 bases from V and 2 bases from J, with 10 bases between. CDR1 and CDR2 (germline): SQVTM, ANQGSEA. This CDR3 has 12 residues. The CDR3 protein is CSVLQGNTEAFF. In DNA, the CDR3 is TGCAGCGTACTACAGGGTAACACTGAAGCTTTCTTT. Filled out from reference TRBV29-1 and TRBJ1-1, the complete variable domain reads SAVISQKPSRDICQRGTSLTIQCQVDSQVTMMFWYRQQPGQSLTLIATANQGSEATYESGFVIDKFPISRPNLTFSTLTVSNMSPEDSSIYLCSVLQGNTEAFFGQGTRLTVV.

The V call is TRBV14, the J call TRBJ1-2; TRBD1 matches 10 bases. With V trimmed by 0 bases and J by 8 bases, 6 bases remained unmatched. The CDR3 is 15 amino acids. The germline CDR1 and CDR2 sequences are SGHDN and FVKESK. CDR3 sequence: CASSQESGTGAGYTF. The CDR3 DNA follows: TGTGCCAGCAGCCAAGAGTCCGGGACAGGGGCCGGCTACACCTTC.

This clone was seen only a few times. The rearrangement joins TRBV7-9 to TRBJ2-7; D ambiguous. Trimming took 4 bases from V and 1 from J, leaving 14 bases between them. From germline, CDR1 is SEHNR and CDR2 FQNEAQ (reference sequence). The CDR3 length is 15 residues. Written as DNA, the CDR3 is TGTGCCAGCAGCTCCGTGGGTGCAAGATCCTACGAGCAGTACTTC. It encodes CASSSVGARSYEQYF.

Note on this clone: The identical CDR3 is also encoded by other nucleotide sequences in the sample. The chain combines TRBV6-5 with TRBJ1-1, with D unresolved. CDR3 size: 14 residues. Trimming shortened V by 0 bases and J by 1 base, and 6 bases separated the two germline ends. CDR1 MNHEY and CDR2 SVGAGI come from the germline V gene. The chain's CDR3 is CASSYSVGNTEAFF. Written as DNA, the CDR3 is TGTGCCAGCAGTTACTCTGTCGGGAACACTGAAGCTTTCTTT.

The chain carries TRBV7-9 and TRBJ2-1, with D hard to call. The V and J ends lost 5 bases and 12 bases respectively, with 14 bases between them. The germline gives CDR1 SEHNR, CDR2 FQNEAQ (reference sequence). The CDR3 extends over 12 amino acids. The CDR3 sequence: CASSPPGVRQFF. CDR3 coding DNA: TGTGCCAGCAGCCCGCCTGGGGTGAGGCAGTTCTTC. The variable domain in full, completed from reference TRBV7-9 and TRBJ2-1, reads DTGVSQNPRHKITKRGQNVTFRCDPISEHNRLYWYRQTLGQGPEFLTYFQNEAQLEKSRLLSDRFSAERPKGSFSTLEIQRTEQGDSAMYLCASSPPGVRQFFGPGTRLTVL.

This clone was counted a single time. The gene calls are TRBV7-8 and TRBJ2-4; TRBD1 is a possible D gene (6 bases). Trimming stripped 1 base from V and 8 bases from J, with 12 bases between. There are 14 residues in the CDR3. CDR1 is SGHVS and CDR2 is FQNEAQ in the germline V gene. CDR3 DNA sequence: TGTGCCAGCAGCTTAGATTCAGGGGAACACATTCAGTACTTC. This codes for CASSLDSGEHIQYF. The variable domain in full, completed from reference TRBV7-8 and TRBJ2-4, reads GAGVSQSPRYKVAKRGQDVALRCDPISGHVSLFWYQQALGQGPEFLTYFQNEAQLDKSGLPSDRFFAERPEGSVSTLKIQRTQQEDSAVYLCASSLDSGEHIQYFGAGTRLSVL.

V is TRBV6-6 and J is TRBJ2-4; 9 bases map to TRBD1. Unmatched junction bases numbered 4, after V lost 4 bases and J lost 3 bases. Germline V lookup: CDR1 MNHNY, CDR2 SVGAGI (reference sequence). This CDR3 is built from 15 residues. CDR3 residues: CASSSPGQGKNIQYF. The CDR3 bases are TGTGCCAGCAGTTCGCCGGGACAGGGCAAAAACATTCAGTACTTC.

This clone was observed once. This chain connects TRBV5-4 to TRBJ1-5, with 8 bases matching TRBD1. V shed 4 bases and J 2 bases; nucleotides not matched to a gene: 5. The germline V gene has CDR1 SGHNT and CDR2 YYREEE (reference sequence). The CDR3 runs to 15 residues. The CDR3 sequence is CASSVGQGGNQPQHF. The DNA of the CDR3 is TGTGCCAGCAGCGTTGGACAGGGTGGCAATCAGCCCCAGCATTTT.

This clone showed up just once. The gene calls are TRBV30 and TRBJ2-7, with TRBD2 matching 10 bases. The CDR3 extends over 13 amino acids. V shed 2 bases and J 3 bases; nucleotides not matched to a gene: 1. Germline values: CDR1 GTSNPN, CDR2 SVGIG (reference sequence). Here the CDR3 DNA reads TGTGCCTGGAGTAGCGGGAGGGACTACGAGCAGTACTTC. Translation gives CAWSSGRDYEQYF.

The chain couples TRBV7-6 to TRBJ1-1; D may be TRBD1 (5 bases). The germline CDR1 and CDR2 sequences are SGHVS and FNYEAQ. The ends were cut back, 1 base at V and 0 bases at J, with 6 bases in the middle. The CDR3 runs to 14 residues. The CDR3 spells CASSLGGLNTEAFF. CDR3 nucleotides: TGTGCCAGCAGCTTAGGGGGGTTGAACACTGAAGCTTTCTTT.

V is TRBV30 and J is TRBJ2-7; tentative D call: TRBD1 (6 bases). Looked up from germline, CDR1 is GTSNPN and CDR2 is SVGIG (reference sequence). The V and J ends lost 5 bases and 6 bases respectively, with 17 bases between them. The CDR3 has 13 amino acids. The CDR3 nucleotides are TGTGCCTGGGAGTTACGACAGGTTACCGAGCAGTACTTC. Residues: CAWELRQVTEQYF.

V and J are TRBV28 and TRBJ2-3; D is perhaps TRBD1 or TRBD2 (6 bases each). V lost 7 bases and J 2 bases, leaving 25 bases between the germline ends. Germline CDR1 reads MDHEN; CDR2 reads SYDVKM. The CDR3 loop spans 18 amino acids. The CDR3, as DNA: TGTGCCAGCACTGCGGGACAACGGCGTAAGTTATACACAGATACGCAGTATTTT. Translating gives CASTAGQRRKLYTDTQYF.

V is TRBV18 and J is TRBJ2-5, with D possibly TRBD1 on 5 matching bases. The V end lost 0 bases, the J end lost 4 bases, and 12 bases lay between the germline ends. Germline V lookup: CDR1 KGHSH, CDR2 LQKENI. This CDR3 region has 15 residues. The CDR3 DNA is TGTGCCAGCTCACCACCGCTAGGTCAGGGAGAGACCCAGTACTTC. It yields the protein CASSPPLGQGETQYF. Complete variable domain (other parts from reference TRBV18 and TRBJ2-5): NAGVMQNPRHLVRRRGQEARLRCSPMKGHSHVYWYRQLPEEGLKFMVYLQKENIIDESGMPKERFSAEFPKEGPSILRIQQVVRGDSAAYFCASSPPLGQGETQYFGPGTRLLVL.

The chain recombines TRBV11-2 with TRBJ1-1; D is uncertain. CDR1 SGHAT and CDR2 FQNNGV come from the germline V gene. The CDR3 is 14 amino acids. Trimming pared 1 base from V and 1 base from J, leaving 7 bases between. This CDR3 reads CASSLGGGNTEAFF. CDR3 nucleotides: TGTGCCAGCAGCTTAGGGGGTGGGAACACTGAAGCTTTCTTT.

V and J are TRBV30 and TRBJ1-1; perhaps TRBD1 as D (5 bases). The CDR3 has 11 residues. V was cut by 4 bases and J by 7 bases, with 10 bases left in between. The germline gives CDR1 GTSNPN, CDR2 SVGIG (reference sequence). CDR3 sequence reads: CAWTLGREAFF. The CDR3 coding sequence is TGTGCCTGGACCCTGGGGCGTGAAGCTTTCTTT. The complete variable domain, with remaining parts taken from reference TRBV30 and TRBJ1-1, reads SQTIHQWPATLVQPVGSPLSLECTVEGTSNPNLYWYRQAAGRGLQLLFYSVGIGQISSEVPQNLSASRPQDRQFILSSKKLLLSDSGFYLCAWTLGREAFFGQGTRLTVV.